This T cell receptor beta chain was found in a study of OX40 agonist ivuxolimab in advanced cancers. Germline values: CDR1 MNHNS, CDR2 SASEGT. The CDR3 has 15 residues. The V end lost 1 base, the J end lost 6 bases, and 15 bases lay between the germline ends. TCRdb keeps only in-frame clones here, not all; method: immunoSEQ multiplex PCR. The sample has under 150,000 clones, approximately 92% seen once. This TCR was recovered from an adult with an advanced solid tumor such as melanoma, head and neck, liver or kidney cancer. V gene TRBV6-1 combines with J gene TRBJ1-2; no definite D call. Specimen: CD4+ or CD8+ T cells sorted from blood, collected in a trial of the OX40 agonist ivuxolimab. DNA of the CDR3: TGTGCCAGCAGTGAAGGGTTTCCACAATCCCATGGCTACACCTTC. Its protein product is CASSEGFPQSHGYTF.